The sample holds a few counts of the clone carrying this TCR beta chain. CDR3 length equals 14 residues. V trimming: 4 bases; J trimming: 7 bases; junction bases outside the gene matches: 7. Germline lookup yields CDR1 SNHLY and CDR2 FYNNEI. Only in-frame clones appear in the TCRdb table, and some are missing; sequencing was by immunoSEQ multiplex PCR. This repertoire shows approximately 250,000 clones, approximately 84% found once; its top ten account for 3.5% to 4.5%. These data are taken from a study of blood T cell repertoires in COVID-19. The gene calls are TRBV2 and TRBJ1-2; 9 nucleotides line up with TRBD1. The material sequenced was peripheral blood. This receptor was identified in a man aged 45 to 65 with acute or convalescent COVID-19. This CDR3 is CASSVGQGKGGYTF. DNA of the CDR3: TGTGCCAGCAGTGTGGGACAGGGAAAGGGTGGCTACACCTTC.